The clone carrying this TCR beta chain was found a few times. What it binds is unknown. The data originate from a study of T-cell memory formation after mild COVID-19. Points from the study as a whole: CD4+ clones that contracted lay mainly in CM and EM; CD8+ ones lay in EMRA.

In TCRdb, the 5' RACE reads were re-called with MiXCR into one record per CDR3 protein. This table has fewer than 600,000 distinct CDR3 sequences, roughly 21% appearing once. The receptor comes from an adult woman who had mild COVID-19 (a few samples of this study predate the infection). Cell type and time point are not known. The sequenced sample consisted of PBMCs or a T cell subset sorted from them (not recorded which).

The chain's CDR3 is CASSVGLAATSNTGELFF. The CDR3 DNA reads TGTGCCAGCAGCGTAGGACTAGCGGCGACTTCGAACACCGGGGAGCTGTTTTTT. The chain joins TRBV5-8 to TRBJ2-2; 10 nucleotides match TRBD2. The CDR3 runs to 18 residues. J was trimmed by 0 bases and V by 4 bases; bases with no gene match: 9. Germline V gene lookup returns CDR1 SGHTS and CDR2 YDEGEE.